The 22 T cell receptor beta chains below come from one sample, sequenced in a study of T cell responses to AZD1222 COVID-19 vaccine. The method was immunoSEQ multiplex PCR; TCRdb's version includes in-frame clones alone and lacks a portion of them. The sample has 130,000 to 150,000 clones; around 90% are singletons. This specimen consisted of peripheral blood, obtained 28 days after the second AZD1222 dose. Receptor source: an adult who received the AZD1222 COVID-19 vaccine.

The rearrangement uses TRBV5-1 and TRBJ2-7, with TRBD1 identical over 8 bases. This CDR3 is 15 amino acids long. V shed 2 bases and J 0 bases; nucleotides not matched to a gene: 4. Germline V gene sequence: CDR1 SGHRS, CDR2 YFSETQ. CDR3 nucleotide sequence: TGCGCCAGCAGCTTAGCAGGGGGCATCTCCTACGAGCAGTACTTC. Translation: CASSLAGGISYEQYF. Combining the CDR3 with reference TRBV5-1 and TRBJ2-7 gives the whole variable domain KAGVTQTPRYLIKTRGQQVTLSCSPISGHRSVSWYQQTPGQGLQFLFEYFSETQRNKGNFPGRFSGRQFSNSRSEMNVSTLELGDSALYLCASSLAGGISYEQYFGPGTRLTVT.

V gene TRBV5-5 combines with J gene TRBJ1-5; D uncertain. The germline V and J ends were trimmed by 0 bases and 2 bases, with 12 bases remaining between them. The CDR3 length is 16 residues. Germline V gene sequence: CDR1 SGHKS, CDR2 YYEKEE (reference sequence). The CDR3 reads CASSLVRGQGNQPQHF. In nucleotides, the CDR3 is TGTGCCAGCAGCTTGGTTCGGGGTCAGGGCAATCAGCCCCAGCATTTT. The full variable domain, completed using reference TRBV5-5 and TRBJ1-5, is DAGVTQSPTHLIKTRGQQVTLRCSPISGHKSVSWYQQVLGQGPQFIFQYYEKEERGRGNFPDRFSARQFPNYSSELNVNALLLGDSALYLCASSLVRGQGNQPQHFGDGTRLSIL.

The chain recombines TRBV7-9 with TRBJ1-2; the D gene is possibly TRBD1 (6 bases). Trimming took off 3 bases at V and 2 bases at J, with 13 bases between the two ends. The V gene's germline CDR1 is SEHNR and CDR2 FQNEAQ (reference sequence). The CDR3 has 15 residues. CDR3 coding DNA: TGTGCCAGCAGCTTGGGGGACACCCGGAACTATGGCTACACCTTC. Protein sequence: CASSLGDTRNYGYTF.

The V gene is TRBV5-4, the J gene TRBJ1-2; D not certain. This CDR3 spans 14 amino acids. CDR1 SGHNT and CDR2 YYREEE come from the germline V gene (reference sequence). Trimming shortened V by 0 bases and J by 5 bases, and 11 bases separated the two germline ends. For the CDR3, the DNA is TGTGCCAGCAGCTTGGTGGGCAGCGATTATGGCTACACCTTC. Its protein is CASSLVGSDYGYTF.

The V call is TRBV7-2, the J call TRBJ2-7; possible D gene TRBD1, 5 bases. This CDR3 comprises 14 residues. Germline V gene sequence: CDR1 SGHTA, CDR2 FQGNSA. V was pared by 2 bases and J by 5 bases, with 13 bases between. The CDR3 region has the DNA TGTGCCAGCAGCTTAATCGGACAACCCCACGAGCAGTACTTC. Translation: CASSLIGQPHEQYF.

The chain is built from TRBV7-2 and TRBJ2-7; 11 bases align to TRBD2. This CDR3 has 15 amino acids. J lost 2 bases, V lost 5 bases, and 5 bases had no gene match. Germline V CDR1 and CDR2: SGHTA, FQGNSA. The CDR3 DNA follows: TGTGCCAGCAGCCCACTAGCGGGAGTCCCCTACGAGCAGTACTTC. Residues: CASSPLAGVPYEQYF.

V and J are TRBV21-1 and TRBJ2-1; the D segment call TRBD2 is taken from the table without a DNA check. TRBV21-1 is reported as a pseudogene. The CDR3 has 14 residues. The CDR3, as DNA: TGTGCCAGGGACAAAAGGAGGAGGGCGGGGGGAAAGTTCTTC. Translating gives CARDKRRRAGGKFF.

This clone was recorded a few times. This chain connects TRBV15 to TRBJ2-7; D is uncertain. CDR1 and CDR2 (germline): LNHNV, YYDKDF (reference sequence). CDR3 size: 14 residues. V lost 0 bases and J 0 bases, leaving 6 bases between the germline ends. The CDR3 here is CATSREESSYEQYF. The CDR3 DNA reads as TGTGCCACCAGCAGAGAGGAGAGCTCCTACGAGCAGTACTTC.

The CDR3 DNA follows: TGTGCCAGCAGACGGACAGGGGTTGAACTCTATGGCTACACCTTC. It is translated as CASRRTGVELYGYTF. The V and J genes are TRBV5-4 and TRBJ1-2; 9 bases are a match to TRBD1. This CDR3 comprises 15 residues. Germline assignment: CDR1 SGHNT and CDR2 YYREEE (reference sequence). V was clipped by 5 bases and J by 4 bases; unmatched bases: 9.

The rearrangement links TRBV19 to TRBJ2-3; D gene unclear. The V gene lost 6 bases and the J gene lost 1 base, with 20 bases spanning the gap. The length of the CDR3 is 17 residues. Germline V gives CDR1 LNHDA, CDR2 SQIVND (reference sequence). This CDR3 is CASSPPLGRKGTDTQYF. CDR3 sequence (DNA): TGTGCCAGTAGCCCCCCTCTCGGGCGGAAAGGCACAGATACGCAGTATTTT.

The CDR3 nucleotides are TGTGCCAGCAGGGGACGGCTGAACACTGAAGCTTTCTTT. This encodes CASRGRLNTEAFF. The gene calls are TRBV2 and TRBJ1-1, with D perhaps matching TRBD1 (5 bases). Germline CDR1 and CDR2: SNHLY and FYNNEI. The germline V and J ends were trimmed by 6 bases and 0 bases, with 8 bases remaining between them. The CDR3 runs to 13 residues.

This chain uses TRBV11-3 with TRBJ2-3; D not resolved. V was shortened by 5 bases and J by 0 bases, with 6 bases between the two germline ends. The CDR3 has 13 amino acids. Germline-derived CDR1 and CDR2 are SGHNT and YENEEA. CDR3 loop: CASSEMSTDTQYF. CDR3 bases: TGTGCCAGCAGCGAAATGAGCACAGATACGCAGTATTTT.

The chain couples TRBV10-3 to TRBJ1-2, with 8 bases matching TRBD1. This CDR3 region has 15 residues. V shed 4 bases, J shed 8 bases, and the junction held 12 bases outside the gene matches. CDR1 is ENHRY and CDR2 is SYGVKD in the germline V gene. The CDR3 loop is CAISGEDRGMRGYTF. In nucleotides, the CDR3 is TGTGCCATCAGTGGCGAAGACAGGGGAATGAGGGGCTACACCTTC.

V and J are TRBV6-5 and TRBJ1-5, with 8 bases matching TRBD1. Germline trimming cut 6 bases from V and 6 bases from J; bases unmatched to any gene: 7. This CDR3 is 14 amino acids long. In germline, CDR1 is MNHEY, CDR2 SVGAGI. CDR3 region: CASRPTGGSQPQHF. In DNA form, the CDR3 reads TGTGCCAGCAGGCCCACAGGGGGTAGTCAGCCCCAGCATTTT.

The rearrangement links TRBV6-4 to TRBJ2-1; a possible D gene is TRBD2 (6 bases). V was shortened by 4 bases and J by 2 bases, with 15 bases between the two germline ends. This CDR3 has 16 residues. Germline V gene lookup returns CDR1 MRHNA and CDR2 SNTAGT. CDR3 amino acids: CASSGSGEGAYNEQFF. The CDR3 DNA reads TGTGCCAGCAGTGGTTCGGGAGAGGGTGCCTACAATGAGCAGTTCTTC.

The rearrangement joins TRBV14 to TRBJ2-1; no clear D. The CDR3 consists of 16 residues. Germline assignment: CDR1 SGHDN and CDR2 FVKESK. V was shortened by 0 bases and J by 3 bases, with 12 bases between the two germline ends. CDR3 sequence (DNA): TGTGCCAGCAGCCAAGATTGGAATAGTCACTACAATGAGCAGTTCTTC. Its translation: CASSQDWNSHYNEQFF.

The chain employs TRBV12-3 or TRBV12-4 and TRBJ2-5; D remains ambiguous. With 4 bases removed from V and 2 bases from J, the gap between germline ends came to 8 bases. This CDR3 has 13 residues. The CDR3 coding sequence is TGTGCCAGCAGTTCGGGCTTACAAGAGACCCAGTACTTC. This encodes CASSSGLQETQYF.

The CDR3 loop is CASSYSGGSYNEQFF. The CDR3 DNA sequence: TGTGCCAGCAGCTACAGCGGGGGCTCCTACAATGAGCAGTTCTTC. The chain combines TRBV9 with TRBJ2-1, with 8 nucleotides matching TRBD2. With V trimmed by 4 bases and J by 0 bases, 3 bases remained unmatched. The CDR3 has 15 residues. Germline-derived CDR1 and CDR2 are SGDLS and YYNGEE. The full variable domain, with the rest looked up from reference TRBV9 and TRBJ2-1, is DSGVTQTPKHLITATGQRVTLRCSPRSGDLSVYWYQQSLDQGLQFLIQYYNGEERAKGNILERFSAQQFPDLHSELNLSSLELGDSALYFCASSYSGGSYNEQFFGPGTRLTVL.

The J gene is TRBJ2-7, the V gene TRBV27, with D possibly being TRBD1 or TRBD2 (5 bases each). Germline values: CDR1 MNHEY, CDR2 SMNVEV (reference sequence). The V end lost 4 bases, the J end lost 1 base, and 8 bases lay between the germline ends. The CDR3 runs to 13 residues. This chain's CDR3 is CASSWGRSYEQYF. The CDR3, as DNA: TGTGCCAGCAGTTGGGGGAGATCCTACGAGCAGTACTTC.

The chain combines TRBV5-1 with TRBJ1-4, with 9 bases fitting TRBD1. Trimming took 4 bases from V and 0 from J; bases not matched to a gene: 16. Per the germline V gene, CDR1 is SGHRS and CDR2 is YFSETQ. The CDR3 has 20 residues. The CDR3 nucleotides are TGCGCCAGCAGCCAACCGACAGGGACAGGGAGTCTGACAACTAATGAAAAACTGTTTTTT. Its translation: CASSQPTGTGSLTTNEKLFF.

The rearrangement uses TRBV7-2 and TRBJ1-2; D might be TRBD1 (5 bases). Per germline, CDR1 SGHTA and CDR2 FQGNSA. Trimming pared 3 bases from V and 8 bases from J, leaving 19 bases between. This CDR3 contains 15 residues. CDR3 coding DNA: TGTGCCAGCAGCTTTCTGGGCCTCGGGGCGAAAGGCTACACCTTC. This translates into CASSFLGLGAKGYTF.

DNA of the CDR3: TGTGCCAGCACCAGGTCCCCGACAGGGGAACGCTACGAGCAGTACTTC. This translates into CASTRSPTGERYEQYF. The chain has TRBV27 and TRBJ2-7; 8 positions match TRBD1. J gave up 3 bases and V 7 bases, and 14 bases lay outside the gene matches. The CDR3 runs to 16 residues. CDR1 MNHEY and CDR2 SMNVEV come from the germline V gene (reference sequence).